The clone carrying this T cell receptor (beta chain) was seen once. The data stem from a study of blood T cell repertoires in COVID-19. Assay: immunoSEQ multiplex PCR; the TCRdb copy retains only in-frame clones and omits some. The sample includes 150,000 to 200,000 clones, around 85% of them seen just once. Germline V CDR1 and CDR2: DFQATT, SNEGSKA (reference sequence). This CDR3 spans 13 amino acids. J was trimmed by 6 bases and V by 3 bases; bases with no gene match: 5. The receptor comes from a man aged 65 to 79 with active or convalescent COVID-19. The sample was peripheral blood. The rearrangement joins TRBV20-1 to TRBJ2-7; 10 positions match TRBD2. CDR3 sequence: CSASGGLAFEQYF. The CDR3 DNA reads TGCAGTGCTAGTGGGGGACTAGCGTTCGAGCAGTACTTC.